This entry is about one T cell receptor (beta chain). The target antigen is unknown. This CDR3 is built from 13 residues. V lost 2 bases to trimming and J lost 1 base, with 5 bases between them. Germline CDR1 SGHDN, CDR2 FVKESK. Profiled with immunoSEQ multiplex PCR; TCRdb holds only in-frame clones, not every one. In the table there are around 100,000 clones, 90% to 95% of which are singletons. This entry belongs to a study of graft-versus-host responses after intestinal transplantation. Study details: Transplant recipients had multivisceral, liver-intestinal, or isolated intestinal grafts. After anti-thymocyte globulin induction, recipients took tacrolimus and steroids for roughly three years. Study results and caveats: Circulating GvH clones peaking coincided with falling HvG clones soon after transplant.

The sequence derives from a human donor who was the organ donor for an intestinal transplant. The rearrangement uses TRBV14 and TRBJ1-1; no reliable D call. This specimen was unstimulated CD8+ T cells sorted from spleen or lymph node cells, taken before transplant. Here the CDR3 reads CASSQWRNTEAFF. In DNA form, the CDR3 reads TGTGCCAGCAGCCAATGGAGGAACACTGAAGCTTTCTTT.